One and the same sample provided the 29 T cell receptor beta chains below, sequenced in a study of regulatory T cells in long-lasting Graves disease. Documented time point: persistent/refractory GD, antithyroid drugs over 5 years with positive TRAb. PBMC RNA was the source of the TCR library. Both iRepertoire HTBI primers and Arm-PCR of CDR3 regions were used to build the TCR beta libraries. TCRdb re-analysed the multiplex PCR reads in MiXCR, keeping a single row per CDR3 protein. The sample shows 400,000 to 600,000 distinct CDR3 sequences, 20% to 25% of them seen only once. The source material was peripheral blood mononuclear cells (PBMCs), sampled when the disease was refractory, from a patient treated with antithyroid drugs. Receptors originate from a female donor with Graves disease.

This clonotype was found a few times. The rearrangement uses TRBV7-9 and TRBJ1-1, with a weak D call TRBD1 (6 bases). V gave up 4 bases and J gave up 3 bases, with 27 bases separating them. The CDR3 contains 19 residues. The V gene's germline CDR1 is SEHNR and CDR2 FQNEAQ (reference sequence). CDR3 loop: CASSSRWSPRGGQDTEAFF. In nucleotides, the CDR3 is TGTGCCAGCAGCTCAAGGTGGAGTCCGAGGGGGGGGCAGGACACTGAAGCTTTCTTT.

Concerning this clonotype itself: A read error may be the cause here, since a much bigger clone is one base away. The chain recombines TRBV5-1 with TRBJ2-5; 10 bases map to TRBD2. There are 15 residues in the CDR3. Germline loops: CDR1 SGHRS, CDR2 YFSETQ. J gave up 7 bases and V 3 bases, and 9 bases lay outside the gene matches. DNA of the CDR3: TGCGCCAGCAGCTGGAGCGGGAGGGCCTGGGGGACCCAGTACTTC. It codes for CASSWSGRAWGTQYF.

The CDR3 here is CASSLGKWGETGANVLTF. CDR3 nucleotides: TGTGCCAGCAGCTTAGGAAAGTGGGGGGAGACTGGGGCCAACGTCCTGACTTTC. This chain uses TRBV11-2 with TRBJ2-6; a possible D gene is TRBD2 (6 bases). Germline-derived CDR1 and CDR2 are SGHAT and FQNNGV. The CDR3 length is 18 residues. The V end lost 1 base, the J end lost 2 bases, and 15 bases lay between the germline ends.

The sample holds a few counts of this clonotype. This chain uses TRBV7-8 with TRBJ2-7, with 9 bases lining up with TRBD2. This CDR3 spans 14 amino acids. The V gene's germline CDR1 is SGHVS and CDR2 FQNEAQ. V lost 5 bases and J lost 2; bases outside the gene matches: 4. CDR3 region: CASSPSGAAYEQYF. For the CDR3, the DNA is TGTGCCAGCAGCCCTAGCGGGGCGGCCTACGAGCAGTACTTC.

The chain joins TRBV9 to TRBJ2-5; 9 bases are shared with TRBD1. This CDR3 contains 15 residues. Germline CDR1 is SGDLS and CDR2 is YYNGEE. V lost 2 bases, J lost 2 bases, and 4 bases stayed unmatched. CDR3 sequence (DNA): TGTGCCAGCAGCGTTGGGACAGGGCCGCAAGAGACCCAGTACTTC. It codes for CASSVGTGPQETQYF. The complete variable domain, with remaining parts taken from reference TRBV9 and TRBJ2-5, reads DSGVTQTPKHLITATGQRVTLRCSPRSGDLSVYWYQQSLDQGLQFLIQYYNGEERAKGNILERFSAQQFPDLHSELNLSSLELGDSALYFCASSVGTGPQETQYFGPGTRLLVL.

The rearrangement uses TRBV12-3 or TRBV12-4 and TRBJ1-6; 9 bases are a match to TRBD1. The CDR3 covers 15 residues. V was clipped by 4 bases and J by 7 bases; unmatched bases: 5. CDR3: CASSSGQGQNSPLHF. The CDR3 coding sequence is TGTGCCAGCAGTTCCGGACAGGGGCAAAATTCACCCCTCCACTTT.

This clonotype was detected ten times or more. This chain joins TRBV5-5 and TRBJ2-7; maybe TRBD1 (6 bases). The V and J ends lost 4 bases and 6 bases respectively, with 23 bases between them. Germline V CDR1 and CDR2: SGHKS, YYEKEE (reference sequence). The CDR3 is 16 residues long. CDR3 region: CASSDADRLNLLEQYF. CDR3 bases: TGTGCCAGCAGCGATGCTGACAGGCTGAATCTTCTCGAGCAGTACTTC.

A few counts support this clonotype. The chain is built from TRBV7-3 and TRBJ2-3; 13 bases match TRBD2. The V gene end was trimmed by 4 bases and the J gene end by 1 base; junction bases not matched to a gene: 5. There are 17 residues in the CDR3. In germline, CDR1 is SGHTA, CDR2 FQGTGA. CDR3 DNA: TGTGCCAGCAGCTCGGGACTAGCGGGGATTCGCACAGATACGCAGTATTTT. It encodes CASSSGLAGIRTDTQYF.

This clonotype has ten or more counts. V and J are TRBV28 and TRBJ2-2; D is uncertain. This CDR3 has 14 residues. Germline V CDR1 and CDR2: MDHEN, SYDVKM. The V end lost 5 bases, the J end lost 2 bases, and 9 bases lay between the germline ends. CDR3 nucleotides: TGTGCCAGCAGTCCGGGCGGCAACACCGGGGAGCTGTTTTTT. Amino acids: CASSPGGNTGELFF.

The rearrangement links TRBV19 to TRBJ2-5, with 8 bases identical to TRBD1. There are 15 residues in the CDR3. The V gene's germline CDR1 is LNHDA and CDR2 SQIVND (reference sequence). The V gene end was trimmed by 8 bases and the J gene end by 1 base; junction bases not matched to a gene: 9. CDR3 DNA: TGTGCCAGTCGAACCTACGGGACAGGCCAAGAGACCCAGTACTTC. Its translation: CASRTYGTGQETQYF.

This clonotype was seen repeatedly, ten times or more. The V gene is TRBV12-3 or TRBV12-4, the J gene TRBJ2-7; D is undetermined. V lost 5 bases to trimming and J lost 0 bases, with 14 bases between them. The CDR3 length is 15 residues. This chain's CDR3 is CASSPSLGISYEQYF. DNA for the CDR3: TGTGCCAGCAGTCCCTCCCTCGGCATCTCCTACGAGCAGTACTTC.

The genes are TRBV12-3 or TRBV12-4 and TRBJ1-5; D is perhaps TRBD1 (6 bases). The CDR3 has 16 amino acids. Between the trimmed V and J ends, which lost 7 bases and 3 bases, there was a span of 19 bases. As DNA, the CDR3 is TGTGCCAGCACCACCTGGGGGCCCCCCCCCAATCAGCCCCAGCATTTT. Translating gives CASTTWGPPPNQPQHF.

The chain recombines TRBV27 with TRBJ2-2, with 7 bases aligning to TRBD1. CDR3 length: 15 residues. Losses at the gene ends were 5 bases for V and 0 bases for J; bases not matched to a gene: 3. Germline CDR1 and CDR2: MNHEY and SMNVEV (reference sequence). The CDR3 bases are TGTGCCAGCAGTGGACAGGAAGCGAACACCGGGGAGCTGTTTTTT. Translating gives CASSGQEANTGELFF.

The table lists this clonotype with many counts. The chain is built from TRBV2 and TRBJ2-5, with D unclear. The germline V gene encodes CDR1 SNHLY and CDR2 FYNNEI. The CDR3 spans 12 residues. The V gene lost 3 bases and the J gene lost 0 bases, with 2 bases spanning the gap. The CDR3 sequence is CASSEYQETQYF. The CDR3 nucleotides read TGTGCCAGCAGTGAGTACCAAGAGACCCAGTACTTC.

This clonotype was seen repeatedly, ten times or more. The chain couples TRBV12-3 or TRBV12-4 to TRBJ2-5, with D perhaps matching TRBD1 or TRBD2 (5 bases each). The CDR3 runs 12 residues. The V and J ends lost 10 bases and 4 bases respectively, with 13 bases between them. The CDR3 coding sequence is TGTGCCACTCGAGGTGGGGGAGAGACCCAGTACTTC. Translation gives CATRGGGETQYF.

This clonotype was seen more than once but under ten times. This chain joins TRBV6-6 and TRBJ2-5, with TRBD2 matching 9 bases. The CDR3 sequence is 15 residues long. V gave up 0 bases and J gave up 5 bases; unmatched junction bases: 4. CDR1 and CDR2 from the germline V gene are MNHNY and SVGAGI (reference sequence). The CDR3 spells CASSYSVSGGETQYF. DNA for the CDR3: TGTGCCAGCAGTTACTCAGTTAGCGGGGGCGAGACCCAGTACTTC.

This clonotype showed up many times. The chain joins TRBV20-1 to TRBJ2-5; D perhaps matches TRBD2 (6 bases). The CDR3 is 15 residues long. V was clipped by 0 bases and J by 0 bases, with 11 bases between them. In germline, CDR1 is DFQATT, CDR2 SNEGSKA (reference sequence). DNA for the CDR3: TGCAGTGCTAGAGATCTCTGGGGGGACCAAGAGACCCAGTACTTC. Its translation: CSARDLWGDQETQYF.

The CDR3 sequence is CASSEPKNIQYF. The DNA for the CDR3 is TGTGCCAGTAGTGAGCCCAAAAACATTCAGTACTTC. The chain is built from TRBV19 and TRBJ2-4; D gene unclear. Between the trimmed V and J ends, which lost 5 bases and 2 bases, there was a span of 4 bases. The CDR3 is 12 amino acids. Germline V gene sequence: CDR1 LNHDA, CDR2 SQIVND (reference sequence).

The gene calls are TRBV19 and TRBJ2-7; D gene unclear. CDR1 and CDR2 (germline): LNHDA, SQIVND (reference sequence). The CDR3 is made up of 14 amino acids. The V gene lost 1 base and the J gene lost 5 bases, with 12 bases spanning the gap. The CDR3 nucleotides read TGTGCCAGTAGTATAGGTATCGGCATTAACGAGCAGTACTTC. Translation gives CASSIGIGINEQYF.

The chain links TRBV28 to TRBJ2-7; 8 nucleotides align to TRBD2. The V gene end was trimmed by 2 bases and the J gene end by 5 bases; junction bases not matched to a gene: 11. The CDR3 runs 16 residues. Germline assignment: CDR1 MDHEN and CDR2 SYDVKM. In DNA form, the CDR3 reads TGTGCCAGCAGTTTAAGGGGACTAGTGGCTCCTCACGAGCAGTACTTC. Amino acids: CASSLRGLVAPHEQYF.

This clonotype was found many times. The V call is TRBV2, the J call TRBJ1-1; perhaps TRBD1 as D (6 bases). Germline V gene lookup returns CDR1 SNHLY and CDR2 FYNNEI. The CDR3 is 14 amino acids. Trimming stripped 6 bases from V and 0 bases from J, with 11 bases between. CDR3 loop: CASSGTTMNTEAFF. The CDR3, as DNA: TGTGCCAGCAGCGGGACAACCATGAACACTGAAGCTTTCTTT.

This clonotype was counted many times. V and J are TRBV28 and TRBJ2-7, with a weak D call TRBD1 (6 bases). Trimming removed 5 bases at V and 6 bases at J, with 11 bases between. The CDR3 is made up of 12 amino acids. The germline V gene has CDR1 MDHEN and CDR2 SYDVKM. CDR3: CASSGVGAEQYF. The CDR3 nucleotides are TGTGCCAGCAGTGGGGTGGGGGCCGAGCAGTACTTC.

At least ten counts were recorded for this clonotype. The gene calls are TRBV11-2 and TRBJ2-2, with 12 bases matching TRBD2. Trimming took 4 bases from V and 6 from J; bases not matched to a gene: 6. This CDR3 spans 16 amino acids. Per the germline V gene, CDR1 is SGHAT and CDR2 is FQNNGV. The CDR3 DNA reads TGTGCCAGCAGCTGGCCTAGCGGGGGGGCGGCCGGGGAGCTGTTTTTT. Encoded protein: CASSWPSGGAAGELFF.

This clonotype was detected many times. V gene TRBV6-1 combines with J gene TRBJ2-7, with 12 bases matching TRBD2. CDR3 size: 16 residues. With 5 bases clipped from V and 4 bases from J, the junction kept 9 bases outside the gene matches. Germline lookup yields CDR1 MNHNS and CDR2 SASEGT. In DNA, the CDR3 is TGTGCCAGCAGTATACAGGCGACTAGCGGGGGTTACGAGCAGTACTTC. Translating it yields CASSIQATSGGYEQYF.

This chain connects TRBV5-1 to TRBJ1-3; 7 nucleotides match TRBD1. With 3 bases clipped from V and 0 bases from J, the junction kept 12 bases outside the gene matches. This CDR3 contains 18 residues. Germline-derived CDR1 and CDR2 are SGHRS and YFSETQ. The CDR3 is CASSSQQGPTSSGNTIYF. The CDR3 DNA follows: TGCGCCAGCAGCTCACAACAGGGGCCTACCAGCTCTGGAAACACCATATATTTT.

This clonotype was picked up many times. The chain links TRBV12-3 or TRBV12-4 to TRBJ1-5; a possible D gene is TRBD1 (6 bases). CDR3 length equals 15 residues. The germline V and J ends were trimmed by 6 bases and 3 bases, with 15 bases remaining between them. CDR3 sequence: CASSRHRDHNQPQHF. The CDR3, as DNA: TGTGCCAGCAGCCGGCACAGGGATCACAATCAGCCCCAGCATTTT.

In nucleotides, the CDR3 is TGTGCCAGCAGTCCCTCGGGGGCCGAGCAGTTCTTC. Translating it yields CASSPSGAEQFF. The chain links TRBV25-1 to TRBJ2-1; TRBD1 or TRBD2 may be the D gene (6 bases each). The CDR3 consists of 12 residues. V lost 5 bases and J lost 10, with 12 bases in between. Germline values: CDR1 MGHDK, CDR2 SYGVNS. Looking up the rest from reference TRBV25-1 and TRBJ2-1 gives the full variable domain: EADIYQTPRYLVIGTGKKITLECSQTMGHDKMYWYQQDPGMELHLIHYSYGVNSTEKGDLSSESTVSRIRTEHFPLTLESARPSHTSQYLCASSPSGAEQFFGPGTRLTVL.

This clonotype was detected many times. The chain has TRBV19 and TRBJ1-1; D perhaps matches TRBD1 (5 bases). The V and J ends lost 6 bases and 1 base respectively, with 9 bases between them. Germline V gene sequence: CDR1 LNHDA, CDR2 SQIVND (reference sequence). CDR3 length: 13 amino acids. CDR3 coding DNA: TGTGCCAGTAGCTGGGGGAGGAACACTGAAGCTTTCTTT. Protein product: CASSWGRNTEAFF.

This clonotype was seen repeatedly, ten times or more. The chain recombines TRBV3-1 with TRBJ1-2; no clear D gene. CDR3 length equals 13 residues. V lost 0 bases, J lost 4 bases, and 6 bases lay in between. Germline loops: CDR1 LGHDT, CDR2 YNNKEL (reference sequence). CDR3 residues: CASSQEAGYGYTF. The CDR3 coding sequence is TGTGCCAGCAGCCAAGAGGCAGGCTATGGCTACACCTTC.